Reported below is one T cell receptor (beta chain). Germline V gene data show CDR1 as KGHSH and CDR2 as LQKENI. CDR3 length equals 16 residues. The V gene end was trimmed by 0 bases and the J gene end by 5 bases; junction bases not matched to a gene: 1. These data are taken from a study of blood T cell repertoires in COVID-19. About the research overall: Samples taken during acute and convalescent COVID-19 were collected in the United States, Italy and Spain. The analysed material was cDNA or gDNA that came from T cells, B-cell-depleted T cells, or PBMCs.

Seattle's enrolled individuals joined amid active infection and were then monitored longitudinally. In the source study's methods: Scientists estimated how many nucleated cells there were by amplifying reference gene primers. TCRdb keeps only in-frame clones here, not all; method: immunoSEQ multiplex PCR. V and J calls and clone size follow that table, whereas D and trimming were derived from the DNA. The sample has about 180,000 clones, about four fifths seen once. The V and J genes are TRBV18 and TRBJ2-2; the match to TRBD1 covers 12 bases. The clonotype was recovered from a woman in her 70s with COVID-19, enrolled during active disease. Sequencing input: peripheral blood. This CDR3 is CASSPPGQGATGELFF. CDR3 nucleotides: TGTGCCAGCTCACCACCGGGACAGGGGGCAACCGGGGAGCTGTTTTTT.